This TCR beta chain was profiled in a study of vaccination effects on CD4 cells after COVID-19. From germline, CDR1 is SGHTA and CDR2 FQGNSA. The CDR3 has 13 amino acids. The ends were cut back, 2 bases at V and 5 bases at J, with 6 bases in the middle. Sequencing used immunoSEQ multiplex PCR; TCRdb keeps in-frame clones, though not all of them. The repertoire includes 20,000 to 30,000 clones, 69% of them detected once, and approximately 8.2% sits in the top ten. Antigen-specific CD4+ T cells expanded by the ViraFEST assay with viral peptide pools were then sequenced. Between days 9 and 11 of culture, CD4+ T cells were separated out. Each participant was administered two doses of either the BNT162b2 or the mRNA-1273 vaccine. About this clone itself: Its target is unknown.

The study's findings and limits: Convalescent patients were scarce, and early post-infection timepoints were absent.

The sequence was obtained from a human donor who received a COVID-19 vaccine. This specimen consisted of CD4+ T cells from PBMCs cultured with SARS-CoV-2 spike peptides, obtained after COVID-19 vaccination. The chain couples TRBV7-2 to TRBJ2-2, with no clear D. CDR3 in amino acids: CASSLSRTGELFF. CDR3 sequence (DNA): TGTGCCAGCAGCTTATCTCGGACCGGGGAGCTGTTTTTT.